The rows below give T cell receptor beta chains drawn from one sample of a study of T cells after posttransplantation cyclophosphamide. Clones were read by immunoSEQ multiplex PCR, and TCRdb kept only the in-frame ones, dropping some. The profile shows fewer than 40,000 clones, about nine tenths of them singletons. Sequencing was carried out using naive CD4+ T cells sorted from PBMCs. The receptors come from an older woman in good health, CMV-negative, and a related stem cell transplant donor. Each CDR3 is given with its conserved first and last residue. The order of the fields is clone size, J gene, D gene, V gene, CDR3 DNA, CDR3 protein. The D gene is left open where the match is weak. Not every row has a clone size; where given, it reads once, few, many or a size class.

clone size: .
J gene: TRBJ1-1
D gene: .
V gene: TRBV10-3
CDR3 DNA: TGTGCCATCAGTGAGCGTGAGGGCGATGAAGCTTTCTTT
CDR3 protein: CAISEREGDEAFF

clone size: few
J gene: TRBJ1-1
D gene: TRBD1
V gene: TRBV28
CDR3 DNA: TGTGCCTCTCCCGGGACAGGGAACACTGAAGCTTTCTTT
CDR3 protein: CASPGTGNTEAFF

clone size: .
J gene: TRBJ1-2
D gene: .
V gene: TRBV19
CDR3 DNA: TGTGCCAGTAGGCTAACTGGTTATGGCTACACCTTC
CDR3 protein: CASRLTGYGYTF

clone size: .
J gene: TRBJ1-2
D gene: .
V gene: TRBV7-9
CDR3 DNA: TGTGCCAGCAGCCCGGAGGGAGCTGGCTACACCTTC
CDR3 protein: CASSPEGAGYTF

clone size: .
J gene: TRBJ2-3
D gene: TRBD2
V gene: TRBV4-2
CDR3 DNA: TGTGCCAGCAGCCAAGAGACTAGCGGGAGGGGGGGATTGTATTTT
CDR3 protein: CASSQETSGRGGLYF

clone size: .
J gene: TRBJ1-2
D gene: TRBD1
V gene: TRBV6-1
CDR3 DNA: TGTGCCAGCAGCATGAGACAGGGTGATGGCTACACCTTC
CDR3 protein: CASSMRQGDGYTF

clone size: .
J gene: TRBJ2-3
D gene: TRBD1
V gene: TRBV7-6
CDR3 DNA: TGTGCCAGCAGCTCTCGACAGGGGGACACAGATACGCAGTATTTT
CDR3 protein: CASSSRQGDTDTQYF

clone size: .
J gene: TRBJ1-3
D gene: .
V gene: TRBV19
CDR3 DNA: TGTGCTCTGTTGGCGGAACGCTCTGGAAACACCATATATTTT
CDR3 protein: CALLAERSGNTIYF

clone size: .
J gene: TRBJ2-1
D gene: .
V gene: TRBV27
CDR3 DNA: TGTGCCAGCAGTAGTCCAGGGGCAGGCTCCTACAATGAGCAGTTCTTC
CDR3 protein: CASSSPGAGSYNEQFF

clone size: few
J gene: TRBJ1-1
D gene: .
V gene: TRBV5-6
CDR3 DNA: TGTGCCAGCAGCTGGACAGTGAACACTGAAGCTTTCTTT
CDR3 protein: CASSWTVNTEAFF

clone size: once
J gene: TRBJ2-2
D gene: .
V gene: TRBV5-1
CDR3 DNA: TGCGCCAGTACGCTCGGGCGGGTCACGAACACCGGGGAGCTGTTTTTT
CDR3 protein: CASTLGRVTNTGELFF

clone size: .
J gene: TRBJ2-6
D gene: .
V gene: TRBV5-1
CDR3 DNA: TGCGCCAGCAGCTTGGAGGGACACAGATCCTCTGGGGCCAACGTCCTGACTTTC
CDR3 protein: CASSLEGHRSSGANVLTF

clone size: .
J gene: TRBJ1-1
D gene: .
V gene: TRBV29-1
CDR3 DNA: TGCAGCGTCTTGACAGGGAACACTGAAGCTTTCTTT
CDR3 protein: CSVLTGNTEAFF

clone size: .
J gene: TRBJ1-2
D gene: .
V gene: TRBV6-1
CDR3 DNA: TGTGCCAGCAGTGCCAGGGAAATCTTATATGTTGACTATGGCTACACCTTC
CDR3 protein: CASSAREILYVDYGYTF

clone size: .
J gene: TRBJ2-5
D gene: .
V gene: TRBV5-1
CDR3 DNA: TGCGCCAGCAGCTCCTTGTACCAAGAGACCCAGTACTTC
CDR3 protein: CASSSLYQETQYF

clone size: .
J gene: TRBJ2-3
D gene: .
V gene: TRBV4-3
CDR3 DNA: TGCGCCAGCAGCCAAGATAGGTACGGAGTAGCCTTCACAGATACGCAGTATTTT
CDR3 protein: CASSQDRYGVAFTDTQYF

clone size: .
J gene: TRBJ1-3
D gene: TRBD1
V gene: TRBV6-5
CDR3 DNA: TGTGCCAGCAAGGGACAGGGATCGTCTGGAAACACCATATATTTT
CDR3 protein: CASKGQGSSGNTIYF

clone size: .
J gene: TRBJ2-7
D gene: TRBD2
V gene: TRBV28
CDR3 DNA: TGTGCCAGCAGTTCGTCGCAGGCGGGAGTCAACTCCTACGAGCAGTACTTC
CDR3 protein: CASSSSQAGVNSYEQYF

clone size: .
J gene: TRBJ1-1
D gene: TRBD1
V gene: TRBV18
CDR3 DNA: TGTGCCAGCTCAGAGGGGGCCGGGACTGAAGCTTTCTTT
CDR3 protein: CASSEGAGTEAFF

clone size: .
J gene: TRBJ2-7
D gene: .
V gene: TRBV11-3
CDR3 DNA: TGTGCCAGCAGCAAAAGTTTATCGGGCGAGCAGTACTTC
CDR3 protein: CASSKSLSGEQYF

clone size: .
J gene: TRBJ1-1
D gene: .
V gene: TRBV14
CDR3 DNA: TGTGCCAGCAGCCAAGATCTCGGCAGGGTGAACACTGAAGCTTTCTTT
CDR3 protein: CASSQDLGRVNTEAFF

clone size: .
J gene: TRBJ2-3
D gene: .
V gene: TRBV30
CDR3 DNA: TGTGCCTGGAGTGTATACGCGGGTGAAGATACGCAGTATTTT
CDR3 protein: CAWSVYAGEDTQYF

clone size: .
J gene: TRBJ2-5
D gene: TRBD2
V gene: TRBV5-4
CDR3 DNA: TGTGCCAGCAGCTTGGCGGGGGGTTGGTTAGAGACCCAGTACTTC
CDR3 protein: CASSLAGGWLETQYF

clone size: few
J gene: TRBJ1-1
D gene: .
V gene: TRBV27
CDR3 DNA: TGTGCCAGCAGTTTGAGGACATTGAACACTGAAGCTTTCTTT
CDR3 protein: CASSLRTLNTEAFF